The subject of this entry is one TCR beta chain. The CDR3 spans 18 residues. Germline lookup yields CDR1 SGHVS and CDR2 FQNEAQ. Trimming took 2 bases from V and 0 from J; bases not matched to a gene: 3. Original processing methods: Reference gene primers were amplified, and this amplification served to estimate nucleated cell counts. Libraries were prepared by immunoSEQ multiplex PCR; TCRdb keeps only in-frame clonotypes and omits some of them. V and J calls plus clone size are reproduced from that table; the DNA served to infer D and trimming. Found here are roughly 15,000 clones, 70% to 80% of them singletons; the top ten hold roughly 13%. The sample is drawn from a study of blood T cell repertoires in COVID-19. Study overall: Sites across the United States, Italy and Spain contributed samples from acute and convalescent COVID-19. T cells, B-cell-depleted T cells, or PBMCs provided the cDNA or gDNA that served as material.

The specimen was peripheral blood. The gene calls are TRBV7-8 and TRBJ2-5; TRBD2 agrees at 16 bases. This TCR came from a man aged 55 to 70 with acute or convalescent COVID-19. CDR3 amino acids: CASSLLGLAGGYQETQYF. For the CDR3, the DNA is TGTGCCAGCAGCTTACTGGGACTAGCGGGAGGGTACCAAGAGACCCAGTACTTC. The full variable domain, completed using reference TRBV7-8 and TRBJ2-5, is GAGVSQSPRYKVAKRGQDVALRCDPISGHVSLFWYQQALGQGPEFLTYFQNEAQLDKSGLPSDRFFAERPEGSVSTLKIQRTQQEDSAVYLCASSLLGLAGGYQETQYFGPGTRLLVL.